A selection of T cell receptor beta chains follows, all from one sample in a study of blood T cell repertoires in COVID-19. Data came from immunoSEQ multiplex PCR; TCRdb stores just in-frame clones and leaves some out. Here the sample spans 250,000 to 350,000 clones, around 85% being singletons. Sequenced: peripheral blood. The receptors were gathered from a human donor with COVID-19, enrolled during active disease. The donor label of this sample is uncertain. The conserved cysteine and the conserved F or W are not part of the CDR3 here.

TRBV3-1/TRBV3-2,TRBJ1-3,10,ASSENADTIY
TRBV27,TRBJ2-7,14,ASSLSSGSPSYEQY
TRBV7-8,TRBJ2-5,11,ASSFFSEETQY
TRBV5-1,TRBJ2-3,13,ASSLQGPGTDTQY
TRBV28,TRBJ1-2,12,ASSLSRVGYGYT
TRBV6-5,TRBJ1-2,12,ASSQRQGAEGYT
TRBV19,TRBJ1-3,14,ASSFRSGPGGNTIY
TRBV28,TRBJ1-5,14,ASSLFRGWGNQPQH
TRBV18,TRBJ1-5,11,ASSFQGDQPQH
TRBV30,TRBJ2-5,12,AWRRTSGGETQY
TRBV19,TRBJ1-5,13,ASSTGTGSGQPQH
TRBV27,TRBJ1-6,16,ASTPLKDSGVSNSPLH
TRBV7-2,TRBJ2-1,10,ASSLVGQGQF
TRBV6-5,TRBJ1-4,13,ASSYSDGHNEKLF
TRBV28,TRBJ2-7,10,ASRRGQGEQY
TRBV18,TRBJ2-1,11,ASSPQGASEQF
TRBV27,TRBJ2-1,13,ASSLPRLAGVEQF
TRBV4-2,TRBJ2-7,12,ASSQEKGGYEQY
TRBV30,TRBJ1-2,10,AWSVQGSGYT
TRBV29-1,TRBJ2-7,13,SVERRSSGVYEQY
TRBV10-2,TRBJ1-1,10,ASNDRVDEAF
TRBV2,TRBJ1-5,13,ASSPTGIRNQPQH
TRBV28,TRBJ1-5,15,ASSLFAGGSRNQPQH
TRBV5-4,TRBJ1-1,12,ASSLDGTGGLAF
TRBV7-7,TRBJ2-5,12,ASSLFGQQETQY
TRBV5-4,TRBJ2-7,11,ASSAGDRNEQY
TRBV5-4,TRBJ2-7,11,ASSPDYSGEQY
TRBV28,TRBJ1-2,11,ASSTGSIRGYT
TRBV12-5,TRBJ1-2,11,ASGPGLNYGYT
TRBV19,TRBJ2-1,12,ASRSGSSYNEQF
TRBV7-2,TRBJ2-7,14,ASSPDLGTNSYEQY
TRBV20-1,TRBJ1-1,14,SASGGDRGLNTEAF
TRBV15,TRBJ2-4,13,ATSREGQGGYIQY
TRBV19,TRBJ2-6,18,ASSKLSGTSGGAGANVLT
TRBV7-9,TRBJ1-6,12,ASSLNTYNSPLH
TRBV27,TRBJ2-1,12,ASNNGRAENEQF
TRBV5-1,TRBJ1-1,12,ASSLGQANTEAF
TRBV30,TRBJ2-7,10,AWGGGRYEQY
TRBV3-1/TRBV3-2,TRBJ1-1,10,ASSRAGYEAF
TRBV9,TRBJ2-7,13,ASSPLNGATYEQY
TRBV6-5,TRBJ2-3,13,ASRRTSLRADTQY